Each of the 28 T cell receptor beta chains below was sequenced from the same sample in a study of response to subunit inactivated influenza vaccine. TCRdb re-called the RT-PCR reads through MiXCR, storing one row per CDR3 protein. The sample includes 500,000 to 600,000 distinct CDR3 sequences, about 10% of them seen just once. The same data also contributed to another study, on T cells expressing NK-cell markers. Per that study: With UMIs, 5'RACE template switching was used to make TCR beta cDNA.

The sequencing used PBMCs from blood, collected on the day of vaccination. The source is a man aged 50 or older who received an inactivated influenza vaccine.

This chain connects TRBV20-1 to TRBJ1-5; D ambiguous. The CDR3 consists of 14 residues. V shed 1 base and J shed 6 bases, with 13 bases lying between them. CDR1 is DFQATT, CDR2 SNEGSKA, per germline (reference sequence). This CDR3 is CSARGQMIGQPQHF. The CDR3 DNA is TGCAGTGCTAGAGGGCAGATGATAGGTCAGCCCCAGCATTTT.

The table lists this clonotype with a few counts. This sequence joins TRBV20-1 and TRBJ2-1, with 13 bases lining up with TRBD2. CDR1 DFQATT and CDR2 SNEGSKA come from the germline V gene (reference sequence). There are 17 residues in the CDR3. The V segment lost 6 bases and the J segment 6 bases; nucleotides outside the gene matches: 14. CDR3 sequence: CSARTSGRAFNVNEQFF. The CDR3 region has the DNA TGCAGTGCAAGAACTAGCGGGAGGGCTTTTAATGTCAATGAGCAGTTCTTC.

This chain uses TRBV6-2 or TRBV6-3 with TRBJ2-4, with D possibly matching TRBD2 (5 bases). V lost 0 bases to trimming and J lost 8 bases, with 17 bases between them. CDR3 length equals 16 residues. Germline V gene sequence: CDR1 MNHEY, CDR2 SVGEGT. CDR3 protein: CASSYSSRAGGDIQYF. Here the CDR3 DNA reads TGTGCCAGCAGTTACTCGAGCCGGGCGGGTGGGGACATTCAGTACTTC.

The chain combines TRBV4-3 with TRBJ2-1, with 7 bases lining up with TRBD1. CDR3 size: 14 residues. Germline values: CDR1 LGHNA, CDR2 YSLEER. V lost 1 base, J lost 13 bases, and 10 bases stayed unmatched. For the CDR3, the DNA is TGCGCCAGCAGCCAAGTTGGCCTGACAGGGCCCCAGTTCTTC. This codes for CASSQVGLTGPQFF.

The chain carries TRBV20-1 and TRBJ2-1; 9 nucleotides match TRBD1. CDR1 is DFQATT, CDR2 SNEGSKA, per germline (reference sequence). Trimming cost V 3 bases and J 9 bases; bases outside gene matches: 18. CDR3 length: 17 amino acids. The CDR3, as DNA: TGCAGTGCTAGGGCACCGGGACAGGGTGCTTATATGGGTGAGCAGTTCTTC. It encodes CSARAPGQGAYMGEQFF.

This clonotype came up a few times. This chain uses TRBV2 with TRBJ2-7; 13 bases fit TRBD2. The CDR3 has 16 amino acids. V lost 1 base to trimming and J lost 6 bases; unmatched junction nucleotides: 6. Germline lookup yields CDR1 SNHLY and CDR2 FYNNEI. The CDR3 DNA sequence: TGTGCCAGCAGTGAAGAGGGACTAGCGGGAAAGCCCGAGCAGTACTTC. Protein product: CASSEEGLAGKPEQYF.

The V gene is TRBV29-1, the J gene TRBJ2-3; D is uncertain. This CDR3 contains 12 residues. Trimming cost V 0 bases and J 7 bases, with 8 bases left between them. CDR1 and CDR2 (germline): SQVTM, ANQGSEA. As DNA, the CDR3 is TGCAGCGTTGAAGAGTCGGCCAATACGCAGTATTTT. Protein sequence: CSVEESANTQYF.

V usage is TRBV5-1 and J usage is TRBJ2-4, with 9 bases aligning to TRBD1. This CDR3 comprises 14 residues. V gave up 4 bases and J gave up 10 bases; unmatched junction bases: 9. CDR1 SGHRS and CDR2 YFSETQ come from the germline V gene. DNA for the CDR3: TGCGCCAGCAGCCTGGGCCCCGACAGGGGGATTCAGTACTTC. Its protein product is CASSLGPDRGIQYF.

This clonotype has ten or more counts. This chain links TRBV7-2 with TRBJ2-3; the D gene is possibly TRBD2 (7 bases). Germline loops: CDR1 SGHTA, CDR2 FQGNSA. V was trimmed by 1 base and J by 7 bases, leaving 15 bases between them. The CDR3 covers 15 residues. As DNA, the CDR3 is TGTGCCAGCAGCTTAGAGGGGGGGCTCCTTAATACGCAGTATTTT. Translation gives CASSLEGGLLNTQYF.

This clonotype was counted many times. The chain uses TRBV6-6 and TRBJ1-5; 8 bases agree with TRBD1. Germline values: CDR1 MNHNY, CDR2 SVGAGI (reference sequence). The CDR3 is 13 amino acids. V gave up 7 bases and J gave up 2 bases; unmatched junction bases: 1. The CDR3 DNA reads TGTGCCAGCACGACAGGGGGCAATCAGCCCCAGCATTTT. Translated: CASTTGGNQPQHF.

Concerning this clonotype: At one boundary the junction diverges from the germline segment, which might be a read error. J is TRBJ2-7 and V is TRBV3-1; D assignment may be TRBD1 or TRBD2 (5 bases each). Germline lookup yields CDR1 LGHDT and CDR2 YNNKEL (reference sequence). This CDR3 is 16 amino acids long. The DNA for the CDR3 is TGTGCCAGCAGCAAGTCGTGGGGGTCCAGCTCCTACGAGCAGTGCTTC. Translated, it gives CASSKSWGSSSYEQCF.

CDR3 region: CASSPTPGAITGELFF. DNA for the CDR3: TGTGCCAGCAGCCCTACGCCGGGGGCCATCACCGGGGAGCTGTTTTTT. The genes are TRBV7-3 and TRBJ2-2, with D perhaps matching TRBD1 or TRBD2 (6 bases each). Germline V gene lookup returns CDR1 SGHTA and CDR2 FQGTGA. The V and J ends lost 5 bases and 4 bases respectively, with 17 bases between them. The CDR3 sequence is 16 residues long.

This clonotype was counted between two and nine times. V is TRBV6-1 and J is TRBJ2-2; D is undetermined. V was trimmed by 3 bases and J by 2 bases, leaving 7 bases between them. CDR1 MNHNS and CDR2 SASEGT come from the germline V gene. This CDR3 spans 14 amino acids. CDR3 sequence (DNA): TGTGCCAGCAGTGACAAAATTAACACCGGGGAGCTGTTTTTT. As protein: CASSDKINTGELFF.

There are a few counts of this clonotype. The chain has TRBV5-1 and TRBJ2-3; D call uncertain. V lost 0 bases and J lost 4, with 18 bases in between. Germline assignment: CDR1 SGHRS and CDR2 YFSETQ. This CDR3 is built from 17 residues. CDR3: CASSLVGRPNGADTQYF. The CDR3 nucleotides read TGCGCCAGCAGCTTGGTGGGCCGCCCAAACGGCGCAGATACGCAGTATTTT.

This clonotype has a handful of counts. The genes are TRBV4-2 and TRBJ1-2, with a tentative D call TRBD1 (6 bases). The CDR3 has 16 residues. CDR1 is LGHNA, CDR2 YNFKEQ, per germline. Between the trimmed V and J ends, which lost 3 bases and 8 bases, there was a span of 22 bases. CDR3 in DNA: TGTGCCAGCAGCCACGCAACAGGGTATGAGATTCGGGGCTACACCTTC. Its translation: CASSHATGYEIRGYTF.

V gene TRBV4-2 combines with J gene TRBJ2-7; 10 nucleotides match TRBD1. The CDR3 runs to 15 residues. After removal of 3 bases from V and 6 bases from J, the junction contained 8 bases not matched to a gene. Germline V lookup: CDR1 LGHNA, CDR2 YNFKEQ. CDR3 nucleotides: TGTGCCAGCAGCCAGGCCCCGGGACAGGGGTTCGAGCAGTACTTC. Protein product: CASSQAPGQGFEQYF.

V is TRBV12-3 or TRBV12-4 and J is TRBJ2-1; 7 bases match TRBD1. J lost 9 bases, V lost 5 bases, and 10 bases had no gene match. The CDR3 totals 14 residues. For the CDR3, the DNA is TGTGCCAGCAGTATGGGACAGACGATGGGTGAGCAGTTCTTC. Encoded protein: CASSMGQTMGEQFF.

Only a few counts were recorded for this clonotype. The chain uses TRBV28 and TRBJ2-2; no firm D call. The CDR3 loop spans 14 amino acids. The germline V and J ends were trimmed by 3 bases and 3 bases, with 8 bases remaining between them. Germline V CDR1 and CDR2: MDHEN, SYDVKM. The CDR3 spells CASSLRRYTGELFF. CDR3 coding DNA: TGTGCCAGCAGTTTGCGCCGATACACCGGGGAGCTGTTTTTT. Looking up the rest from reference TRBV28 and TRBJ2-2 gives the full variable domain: DVKVTQSSRYLVKRTGEKVFLECVQDMDHENMFWYRQDPGLGLRLIYFSYDVKMKEKGDIPEGYSVSREKKERFSLILESASTNQTSMYLCASSLRRYTGELFFGEGSRLTVL.

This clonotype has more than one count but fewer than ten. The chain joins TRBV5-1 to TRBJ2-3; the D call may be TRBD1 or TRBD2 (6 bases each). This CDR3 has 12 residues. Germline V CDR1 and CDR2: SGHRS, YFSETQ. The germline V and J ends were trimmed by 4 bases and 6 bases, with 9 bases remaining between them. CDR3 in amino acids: CASSEGGDTQYF. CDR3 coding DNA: TGCGCCAGCAGCGAAGGGGGGGATACGCAGTATTTT.

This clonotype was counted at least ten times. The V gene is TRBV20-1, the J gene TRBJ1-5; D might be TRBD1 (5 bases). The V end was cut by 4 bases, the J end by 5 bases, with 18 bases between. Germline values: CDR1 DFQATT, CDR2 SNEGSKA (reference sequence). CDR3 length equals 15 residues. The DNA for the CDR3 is TGCAGTGCTAAGTCAGGTTCAGGGTCCGATCAGCCCCAGCATTTT. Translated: CSAKSGSGSDQPQHF.

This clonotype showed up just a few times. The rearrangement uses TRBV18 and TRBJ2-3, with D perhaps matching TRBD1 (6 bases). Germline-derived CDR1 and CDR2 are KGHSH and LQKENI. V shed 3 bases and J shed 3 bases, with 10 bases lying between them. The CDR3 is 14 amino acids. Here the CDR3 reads CASSPQGTTDTQYF. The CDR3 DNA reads TGTGCCAGCTCACCGCAGGGGACAACAGATACGCAGTATTTT.

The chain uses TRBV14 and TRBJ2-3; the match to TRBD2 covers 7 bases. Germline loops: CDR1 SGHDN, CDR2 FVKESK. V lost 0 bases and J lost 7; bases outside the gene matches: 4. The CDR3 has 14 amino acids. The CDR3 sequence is CASSQEPGGYTQYF. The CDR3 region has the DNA TGTGCCAGCAGCCAAGAACCGGGAGGATATACGCAGTATTTT.

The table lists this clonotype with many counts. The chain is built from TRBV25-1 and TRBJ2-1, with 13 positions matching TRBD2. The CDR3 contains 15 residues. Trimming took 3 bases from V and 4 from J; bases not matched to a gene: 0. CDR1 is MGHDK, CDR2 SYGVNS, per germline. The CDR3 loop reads CASSEGLAGYNEQFF. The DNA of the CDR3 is TGTGCCAGCAGTGAGGGACTAGCGGGATACAATGAGCAGTTCTTC.

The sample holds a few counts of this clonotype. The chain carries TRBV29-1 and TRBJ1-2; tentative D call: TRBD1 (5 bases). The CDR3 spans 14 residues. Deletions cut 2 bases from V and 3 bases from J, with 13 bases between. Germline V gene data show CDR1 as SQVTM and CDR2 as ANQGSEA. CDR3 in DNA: TGCAGCGTTGAACGCCCGGGGCGGCACTATGGCTACACCTTC. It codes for CSVERPGRHYGYTF.

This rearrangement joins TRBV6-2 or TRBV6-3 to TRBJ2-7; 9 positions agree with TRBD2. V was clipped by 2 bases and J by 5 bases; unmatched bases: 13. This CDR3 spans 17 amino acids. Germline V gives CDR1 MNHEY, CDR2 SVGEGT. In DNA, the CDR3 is TGTGCCAGCAGTTACCGCGATAGCGGGAGTACTTGGGACGAGCAGTACTTC. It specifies CASSYRDSGSTWDEQYF.

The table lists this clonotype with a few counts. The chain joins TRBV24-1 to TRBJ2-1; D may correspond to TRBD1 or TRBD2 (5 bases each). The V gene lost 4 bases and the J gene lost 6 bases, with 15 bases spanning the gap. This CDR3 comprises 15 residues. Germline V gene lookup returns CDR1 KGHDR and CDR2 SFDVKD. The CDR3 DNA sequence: TGTGCCACCAGTGACCCGACCGGGGCTCGCAATGAGCAGTTCTTC. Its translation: CATSDPTGARNEQFF.

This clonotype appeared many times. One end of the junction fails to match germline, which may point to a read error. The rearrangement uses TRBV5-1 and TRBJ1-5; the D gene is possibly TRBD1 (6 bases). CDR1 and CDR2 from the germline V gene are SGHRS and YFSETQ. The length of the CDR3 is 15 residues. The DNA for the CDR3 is TGTGCCAGCAGTTTAGCAGGGGCAAGCAATCAGCCCCAGCATTTT. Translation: CASSLAGASNQPQHF.

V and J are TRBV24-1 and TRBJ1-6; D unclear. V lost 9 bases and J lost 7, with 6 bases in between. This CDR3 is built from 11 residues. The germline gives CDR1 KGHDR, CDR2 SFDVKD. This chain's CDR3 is CATCSNSPLHF. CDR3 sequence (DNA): TGTGCCACCTGCAGCAATTCACCCCTCCACTTT.